This T cell receptor beta chain is drawn from a study of metastatic and nonmetastatic thyroid tumors (dated by TCRdb to the early 2020s). Turning to the overall study: Repertoires from peripheral blood and from tumor or nodule tissue samples of malignant and benign thyroid patients were compared. The study at large found these results: In both blood and tumor samples, TCR beta diversity was reported to be significantly higher in malignant tumors than in benign nodules.

CDR1 SGDLS and CDR2 YYNGEE were looked up in the germline V gene. V trim: 4 bases; J trim: 4 bases; unmatched bases: 11. Its CDR3 holds 15 amino acids, cysteine through phenylalanine. Here the CDR3 DNA is all that survives: 45 bases in frame from base 1. No treatment had been received by any patient before thyroid surgery. The study retrospectively analysed patient clinical samples collected from the early 2010s to the late 2010s using T-cell receptor beta sequencing. Libraries were made using PCR. Sequenced using an Illumina HiSeq 4000. High-throughput sequencing was used to profile the TCR beta-chain CDR3 region of each patient. In the original analysis: Drawing on CDR3 differences between clinicopathological groups, the researchers built a classifier meant to tell apart patients with distant-metastatic papillary thyroid cancer. The Shannon index was used to measure repertoire diversity, and the Morisita-Horn index was used to measure how similar tumor and blood repertoires were. TCRdb reran the public reads through fastp at Q25 and MiXCR, keeping productive beta chains. The V and J calls and clone size come from TCRdb's table, not from the authors' own analysis. In this sample the table shows around 20,000 clones, more than 15% of which occur a single time. About 10% of the sample goes to the ten largest clones.

This clone was seen ten or more times. The target of this receptor is not known. Base qualities are not provided; no much larger clone lies one nucleotide away. This receptor was identified in a female donor with papillary thyroid cancer or a benign thyroid nodule (not recorded which). Some clones in this sample may be carry-over from other donors' samples. The specimen sequenced was tumor tissue. The chain was built from TRBV9 and TRBJ2-7; TRBD2 agrees with 7 junctional bases. At the DNA level, the sequence is TGTGCCAGCAGCAAAGACTGGCGGGGGTTTTACGAGCAGTACTTC. Its protein product is CASSKDWRGFYEQYF.